This TCR beta chain was sequenced during a study of shared clonotypes between healthy human individuals. Study context: Each donor had three CD4 naive, three CD4 memory, two CD8 naive and one CD8 memory plate.

In regard to this clone: Its antigen is unidentified.

TCRdb's copy holds only in-frame clones and misses some; the assay was immunoSEQ multiplex PCR. The sample yields 800,000 to 1,200,000 clones, 75% to 85% seen once. In germline, CDR1 is MDHEN, CDR2 SYDVKM. V lost 7 bases, J lost 4 bases, and 7 bases stayed unmatched. CDR3 length: 16 residues. Findings of the study overall: In general, naive subsets displayed greater estimated richness than memory subsets did.

The sequence was collected from a man aged 18 to 29 in good health. Some clones in this sample may be carry-over from other donors' samples. Input material: memory CD4+ T cells from PBMCs. Regarding subset: CD45RA-negative fraction. The V gene is TRBV28, the J gene TRBJ2-1; 13 positions agree with TRBD2. The CDR3 DNA reads as TGTGCCAGCACCTTCCAGGGACTAGCGGGGTACAATGAGCAGTTCTTC. It codes for CASTFQGLAGYNEQFF.